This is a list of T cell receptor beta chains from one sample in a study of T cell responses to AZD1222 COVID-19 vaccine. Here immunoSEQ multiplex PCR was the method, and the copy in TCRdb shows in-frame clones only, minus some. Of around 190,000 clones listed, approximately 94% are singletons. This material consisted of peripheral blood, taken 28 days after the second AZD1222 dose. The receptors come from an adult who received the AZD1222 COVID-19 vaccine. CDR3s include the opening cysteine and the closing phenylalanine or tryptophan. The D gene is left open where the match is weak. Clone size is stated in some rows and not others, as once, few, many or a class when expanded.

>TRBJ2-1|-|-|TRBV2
TGTGCCAGCAGCGCTCCGAGGGGCCCCTACAATGAGCAGTTCTTC
CASSAPRGPYNEQFF
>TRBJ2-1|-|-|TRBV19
TGTGCCAGTAGTATGACTGACTTACTTCACGCCTACAATGAGCAGTTCTTC
CASSMTDLLHAYNEQFF
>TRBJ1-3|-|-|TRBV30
TGTGCCTGGAGTCGGAGGGCAGCTGGAAACACCATATATTTT
CAWSRRAAGNTIYF
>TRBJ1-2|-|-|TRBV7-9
TGTGCCAGCAGCTCCGATTCAGGGAACTATGGCTACACCTTC
CASSSDSGNYGYTF
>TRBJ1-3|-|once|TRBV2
TGTGCCAGCAGTAATGACCTAGGGAGAAACACCATATATTTT
CASSNDLGRNTIYF
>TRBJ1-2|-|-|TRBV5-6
TGTGCCAGCAGCTTTCGGCAGTATGGCTACACCTTC
CASSFRQYGYTF
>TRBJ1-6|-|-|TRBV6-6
TGTGCCAGCAGTCCCCATCCAGGGAGCTCCTATAATTCACCCCTCCACTTT
CASSPHPGSSYNSPLHF
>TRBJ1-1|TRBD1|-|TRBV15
TGTGCCACCAGCAGACAACCGGGACAGACCATGAACACTGAAGCTTTCTTT
CATSRQPGQTMNTEAFF
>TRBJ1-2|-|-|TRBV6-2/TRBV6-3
TGTGCCAGCAGTCCACGGGACGGCAAAAACTATGGCTACACCTTC
CASSPRDGKNYGYTF
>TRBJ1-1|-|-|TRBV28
TGTGCCAGCCTGGGAGTGGGCGCTGAAGCTTTCTTT
CASLGVGAEAFF
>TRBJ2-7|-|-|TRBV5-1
TGCGCCAGCAGCTTACAGATAACTGCCTACGAGCAGTACTTC
CASSLQITAYEQYF
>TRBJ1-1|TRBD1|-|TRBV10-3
TGTGCCATCAGGGGACAGAGCATGAACACTGAAGCTTTCTTT
CAIRGQSMNTEAFF
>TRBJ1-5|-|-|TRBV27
TGTGCCAGCAGTCCCGTGGGCCTTAATAATCAGCCCCAGCATTTT
CASSPVGLNNQPQHF
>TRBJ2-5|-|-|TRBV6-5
TGTGCCAGCAGTTACACCGGAGGAAGGCAAGAGACCCAGTACTTC
CASSYTGGRQETQYF
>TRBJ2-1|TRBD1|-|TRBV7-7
TGTGCCAGCAGCCGGGACAGGGGGAATGAGCAGTTCTTC
CASSRDRGNEQFF
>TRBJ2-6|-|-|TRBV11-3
TGTGCCAGCAGGCGGACGGGGAGCTCTGGGGCCAACGTCCTGACTTTC
CASRRTGSSGANVLTF
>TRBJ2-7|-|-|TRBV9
TGTGCCAGCAGCGTAAGACAGGACCCTCCCGGCGAGCAGTACTTC
CASSVRQDPPGEQYF
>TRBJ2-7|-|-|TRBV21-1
TGTGCCAGCTCCTACGAGCAGTACTTC
CASSYEQYF
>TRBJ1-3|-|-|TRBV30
TGTGCCTGGAGCGTCGGGACACTCTCTGGAAACACCATATATTTT
CAWSVGTLSGNTIYF
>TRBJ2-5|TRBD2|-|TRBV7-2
TGTGCCAGCAGCTTAGAATCCGCGGGGGGTCGAGAGACCCAGTACTTC
CASSLESAGGRETQYF
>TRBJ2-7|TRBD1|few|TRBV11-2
TGTGCCAGCAGCCCCTCGACAGGGGCCTACGAGCAGTACTTC
CASSPSTGAYEQYF
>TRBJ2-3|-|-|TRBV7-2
TGTGCCAGCAGCTTAACGGTGGGAGCGGAACTCACAGATACGCAGTATTTT
CASSLTVGAELTDTQYF
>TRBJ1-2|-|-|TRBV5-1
TGCGCCAGCAGCTTGGGTTTGGGCTATGGCTACACCTTC
CASSLGLGYGYTF
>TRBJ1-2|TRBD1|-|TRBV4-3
TGCGCCAGCAGCCAAGAGTGGACCGGGACAGGGGGTTCCTATGGCTACACCTTC
CASSQEWTGTGGSYGYTF
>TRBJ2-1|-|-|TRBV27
TGTGCCAGCAGTTTAGTACGGGCCCCACACAATGAGCAGTTCTTC
CASSLVRAPHNEQFF
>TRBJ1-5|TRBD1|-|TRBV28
TGTGCCAGCAGTTTATTGGTACAGGGGAATCAGCCCCAGCATTTT
CASSLLVQGNQPQHF
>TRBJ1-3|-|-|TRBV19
TGTGCCAGTAGTATATCTGGCAGGCCTCGGCTAGAACTCGGAAACACCATATATTTT
CASSISGRPRLELGNTIYF
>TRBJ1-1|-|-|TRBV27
TGTGCCAGCAGTTTAAGTTCTCGTAATGAAGCTTTCTTT
CASSLSSRNEAFF
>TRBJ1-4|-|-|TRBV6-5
TGTGCCAGCAAGACAGGAGCAACTAATGAAAAACTGTTTTTT
CASKTGATNEKLFF
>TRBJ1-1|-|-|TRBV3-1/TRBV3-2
TGTGCCAGCAGCCAAGCCCGGGCGAGGGACACTGAAGCTTTCTTT
CASSQARARDTEAFF
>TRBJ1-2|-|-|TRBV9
TGTGCCAGCAGCCTGGCTCAGTGGGGGAGAGGCTACACCTTC
CASSLAQWGRGYTF
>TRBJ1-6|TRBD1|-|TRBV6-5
TGTGCCAGCATCTGGGACAGTTATTCACCCCTCCACTTT
CASIWDSYSPLHF
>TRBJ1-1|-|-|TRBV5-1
TGCGCCAGCAGCTTGGCTGCTGAGAACACTGAAGCTTTCTTT
CASSLAAENTEAFF
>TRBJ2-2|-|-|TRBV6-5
TGTGCCATCAACCTCCGGGGCGGCGGGGAGCTGTTTTTT
CAINLRGGGELFF
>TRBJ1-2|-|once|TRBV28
TGTGCCAGCAGCGACCTCGGGCAGTCAAGAACTAACTATGGCTACACCTTC
CASSDLGQSRTNYGYTF